The 11 T cell receptor beta chains in this list originate from one sample, sequenced in a study of shared clonotypes between healthy human individuals. Here immunoSEQ multiplex PCR was the method, and the copy in TCRdb shows in-frame clones only, minus some. The data contain approximately 940,000 clones, less than 85% of them singletons. The sample comprised memory CD4+ T cells sorted from blood. Stated subset: CD45RA-negative fraction. The receptors stem from a man aged 18 to 30 in good health.

This clone was seen more than once but under ten times. This chain links TRBV25-1 with TRBJ2-3; 7 bases are shared with TRBD1. This CDR3 comprises 15 residues. With 6 bases clipped from V and 0 bases from J, the junction kept 6 bases outside the gene matches. Looked up from germline, CDR1 is MGHDK and CDR2 is SYGVNS. For the CDR3, the DNA is TGTGCCAGCAGCGCCGGGACAGCTAGCACAGATACGCAGTATTTT. Translation gives CASSAGTASTDTQYF.

The chain carries TRBV21-1 and TRBJ2-1; the table gives TRBD2 as D, unverified against the DNA. TRBV21-1 is a known pseudogene. This CDR3 comprises 17 residues. CDR3 sequence reads: CASSGRGRRTSYNEQFF. CDR3 sequence (DNA): TGTGCCAGCAGCGGACGCGGCCGGAGGACCTCATACAATGAGCAGTTCTTC.

The chain uses TRBV28 and TRBJ1-3; TRBD1 matches 7 bases. Germline CDR1 is MDHEN and CDR2 is SYDVKM. CDR3 length equals 15 residues. V was clipped by 5 bases and J by 2 bases; unmatched bases: 6. CDR3 sequence: CASSATGFAGNTIYF. The DNA of the CDR3 is TGTGCCAGCAGTGCGACAGGGTTCGCTGGAAACACCATATATTTT.

This clone appeared a few times. V gene TRBV11-2 combines with J gene TRBJ1-1; no clear D. Germline loops: CDR1 SGHAT, CDR2 FQNNGV. The V and J ends lost 5 bases and 2 bases respectively, with 6 bases between them. This CDR3 is 12 amino acids long. This CDR3 is CASSPQNTEAFF. The CDR3, as DNA: TGTGCCAGCAGCCCACAAAACACTGAAGCTTTCTTT. Full variable domain (missing parts from reference TRBV11-2 and TRBJ1-1): EAGVAQSPRYKIIEKRQSVAFWCNPISGHATLYWYQQILGQGPKLLIQFQNNGVVDDSQLPKDRFSAERLKGVDSTLKIQPAKLEDSAVYLCASSPQNTEAFFGQGTRLTVV.

The rearrangement joins TRBV2 to TRBJ2-7, with 8 bases that match TRBD2. CDR3 length equals 15 residues. The V and J ends lost 2 bases and 2 bases, in that order; junction bases with no gene match: 5. The germline CDR1 and CDR2 sequences are SNHLY and FYNNEI. CDR3 loop: CASSESGRPPYEQYF. As DNA, the CDR3 is TGTGCCAGCAGTGAAAGCGGGAGACCTCCCTACGAGCAGTACTTC.

J is TRBJ1-2 and V is TRBV28, with 8 positions matching TRBD1. Germline V lookup: CDR1 MDHEN, CDR2 SYDVKM. V lost 3 bases and J lost 4; bases outside the gene matches: 7. The CDR3 spans 15 residues. The CDR3, as DNA: TGTGCCAGCAGTTTCCGGGACAGGACGATCTATGGCTACACCTTC. It encodes CASSFRDRTIYGYTF.

The chain carries TRBV27 and TRBJ2-3; 7 nucleotides agree with TRBD1. With 0 bases clipped from V and 2 bases from J, the junction kept 2 bases outside the gene matches. This CDR3 spans 15 amino acids. The germline CDR1 and CDR2 sequences are MNHEY and SMNVEV (reference sequence). The CDR3 sequence: CASSLSTGFTDTQYF. The CDR3 coding sequence is TGTGCCAGCAGTTTATCGACAGGGTTCACAGATACGCAGTATTTT.

The chain uses TRBV10-3 and TRBJ1-1; D ambiguous. Germline V gene data show CDR1 as ENHRY and CDR2 as SYGVKD. This CDR3 is built from 16 residues. The V and J ends lost 6 bases and 1 base respectively, with 18 bases between them. CDR3 DNA: TGTGCCATCAGGGGCTTTACCTTGGGCCGGAACACTGAAGCTTTCTTT. Amino acid sequence: CAIRGFTLGRNTEAFF.

V gene TRBV30 combines with J gene TRBJ1-2; no clear D gene. Germline V lookup: CDR1 GTSNPN, CDR2 SVGIG (reference sequence). The V end was cut by 1 base, the J end by 8 bases, with 11 bases between. The CDR3 covers 12 residues. This chain's CDR3 is CAWSETERGYTF. The CDR3 DNA sequence: TGTGCCTGGAGTGAAACCGAGCGGGGCTACACCTTC. Full variable domain (missing parts from reference TRBV30 and TRBJ1-2): SQTIHQWPATLVQPVGSPLSLECTVEGTSNPNLYWYRQAAGRGLQLLFYSVGIGQISSEVPQNLSASRPQDRQFILSSKKLLLSDSGFYLCAWSETERGYTFGSGTRLTVV.

This clone was recorded once. The J gene is TRBJ1-2, the V gene TRBV30, with 7 bases fitting TRBD1. Trimming at V came to 2 bases and at J to 0 bases, leaving 3 bases not matched to a gene. The CDR3 extends over 14 amino acids. CDR1 and CDR2 from the germline V gene are GTSNPN and SVGIG (reference sequence). The CDR3 loop is CAWSRGTANYGYTF. The CDR3 DNA sequence: TGTGCCTGGAGTAGAGGGACAGCTAACTATGGCTACACCTTC.

This sequence joins TRBV5-1 and TRBJ2-5, with TRBD1 identical over 10 bases. The CDR3 runs to 14 residues. Germline lookup yields CDR1 SGHRS and CDR2 YFSETQ. V was clipped by 4 bases and J by 5 bases; unmatched bases: 5. CDR3 protein: CASSTTGGIETQYF. CDR3 in DNA: TGCGCCAGCAGCACGACAGGGGGCATTGAGACCCAGTACTTC.